A selection of T cell receptor beta chains follows, all from one sample in a study of PD-1 blockade in classical Hodgkin lymphoma. Clones were sequenced by immunoSEQ multiplex PCR, and TCRdb holds only the in-frame ones, with some missing. Among roughly 68,000 clones listed, about 93% were seen once. The specimen sequenced was peripheral blood mononuclear cells (PBMCs). All receptors derive from a human donor with classical Hodgkin lymphoma. The CDR3 runs from the conserved cysteine through the conserved F or W. Fields, in order: CDR3 length, clone size, J gene, V gene, D gene, CDR3 protein, CDR3 DNA. A D gene is named only where the DNA matches it firmly. Clone size is stated in some rows and not others, as once, few, many or a class when expanded.

15	.	TRBJ1-2	TRBV9	TRBD1	CASSATGGFHYGYTF	TGTGCCAGCAGCGCCACAGGGGGCTTCCATTATGGCTACACCTTC
13	.	TRBJ1-2	TRBV6-5	.	CASSYGGWRSYTF	TGTGCCAGCAGTTACGGGGGTTGGAGGAGCTACACCTTC
15	.	TRBJ2-2	TRBV6-5	TRBD2	CASRRTSGSPGELFF	TGTGCCAGCAGAAGGACTAGCGGGAGCCCTGGGGAGCTGTTTTTT
12	once	TRBJ2-7	TRBV11-2	TRBD2	CASSRTSYEQYF	TGTGCCAGCAGTCGGACTAGTTACGAGCAGTACTTC
16	.	TRBJ2-2	TRBV6-5	TRBD2	CASSYSTSGNTGELFF	TGTGCCAGCAGTTACTCTACTAGCGGTAACACCGGGGAGCTGTTTTTT
14	.	TRBJ1-3	TRBV28	.	CASSGGVPGNTIYF	TGTGCCAGCAGTGGGGGGGTGCCCGGAAACACCATATATTTT
14	.	TRBJ1-5	TRBV27	.	CASRAGVDNQPQHF	TGTGCCAGCAGGGCAGGGGTCGACAATCAGCCCCAGCATTTT
17	.	TRBJ2-7	TRBV5-1	.	CASSLDNWSSPTYEQYF	TGCGCCAGCAGCTTGGATAACTGGTCCTCCCCCACCTACGAGCAGTACTTC
14	.	TRBJ1-2	TRBV5-6	.	CASRTIGGLGGYTF	TGTGCCAGCAGGACTATAGGGGGGCTAGGCGGCTACACCTTC
14	few	TRBJ1-2	TRBV4-1	.	CASSQAAENYGYTF	TGCGCCAGCAGCCAAGCGGCAGAGAACTATGGCTACACCTTC
16	.	TRBJ2-1	TRBV18	TRBD2	CASSAGLAGISNEQFF	TGTGCCAGCTCAGCCGGACTAGCGGGAATATCCAATGAGCAGTTCTTC
12	.	TRBJ1-5	TRBV6-1	.	CASSEALYAQHF	TGTGCCAGCAGTGAAGCCCTTTACGCCCAGCATTTT
15	.	TRBJ2-5	TRBV14	TRBD1	CASSFRQGWGETQYF	TGTGCCAGCAGCTTCCGACAGGGGTGGGGAGAGACCCAGTACTTC
13	.	TRBJ1-2	TRBV6-5	.	CASSYRGRDGYTF	TGTGCCAGCAGTTACCGGGGGCGTGATGGCTACACCTTC
14	once	TRBJ1-5	TRBV10-3	TRBD1	CASSPGQGIQPQHF	TGTGCCAGCTCTCCGGGACAGGGTATCCAGCCCCAGCATTTT
15	.	TRBJ1-1	TRBV7-3	.	CASSARGTPTSEAFF	TGTGCCAGCAGCGCCCGCGGGACACCGACTTCTGAAGCTTTCTTT
13	.	TRBJ2-7	TRBV5-1	.	CASSLGSGYEQYF	TGCGCCAGCAGCTTGGGGAGCGGGTACGAGCAGTACTTC
15	.	TRBJ1-6	TRBV4-1	.	CASSQGTGMNSPLHF	TGCGCCAGCAGCCAGGGAACAGGGATGAATTCACCCCTCCACTTT
16	.	TRBJ1-1	TRBV4-2	.	CASSPSWGAGDTEAFF	TGTGCCAGCAGCCCTAGTTGGGGGGCGGGGGACACTGAAGCTTTCTTT
15	once	TRBJ2-5	TRBV5-1	.	CASISTGTHGETQYF	TGCGCCAGCATCTCGACAGGAACCCACGGGGAGACCCAGTACTTC
12	once	TRBJ1-6	TRBV7-9	.	CASSFSVGPLHF	TGTGCCAGCAGCTTTTCGGTGGGGCCCCTCCACTTT
14	.	TRBJ2-2	TRBV18	TRBD1	CASSPDRATGELFF	TGTGCCAGCTCACCGGACAGGGCCACCGGGGAGCTGTTTTTT
14	.	TRBJ1-1	TRBV2	.	CASSEGPPVTEAFF	TGTGCCAGCAGTGAAGGTCCGCCAGTCACTGAAGCTTTCTTT
13	.	TRBJ2-2	TRBV5-4	.	CASSLKATGELFF	TGTGCCAGCAGCTTGAAGGCTACCGGGGAGCTGTTTTTT
12	.	TRBJ2-3	TRBV5-1	.	CASSIQGDTQYF	TGCGCCAGCAGCATACAGGGCGATACGCAGTATTTT
15	once	TRBJ2-7	TRBV4-1	TRBD1	CASSQGGTGSYEQYF	TGCGCCAGCAGCCAAGGTGGGACAGGTTCCTACGAGCAGTACTTC
16	.	TRBJ2-2	TRBV4-3	.	CASSQDPHRGTGELFF	TGCGCCAGCAGCCAAGATCCGCACCGTGGCACCGGGGAGCTGTTTTTT
12	.	TRBJ1-2	TRBV28	.	CASSLLNYGYTF	TGTGCCAGCAGCCTTCTTAACTATGGCTACACCTTC
15	once	TRBJ2-3	TRBV6-1	TRBD1	CASSDRDRRVDTQYF	TGTGCCAGCAGTGACCGGGACAGAAGGGTAGATACGCAGTATTTT
14	.	TRBJ2-3	TRBV5-6	.	CASSLGPPTDTQYF	TGTGCCAGCAGCTTGGGACCCCCCACAGATACGCAGTATTTT
18	.	TRBJ2-5	TRBV18	TRBD2	CASSKGLAGGPDQETQYF	TGTGCCAGCTCAAAAGGACTAGCGGGAGGGCCCGACCAAGAGACCCAGTACTTC
15	.	TRBJ1-1	TRBV6-5	TRBD1	CASVRQGVTGTEAFF	TGTGCCAGCGTAAGACAGGGGGTGACGGGAACTGAAGCTTTCTTT
15	.	TRBJ1-5	TRBV6-1	TRBD1	CASVVGTGGNQPQHF	TGTGCCAGCGTGGTTGGGACAGGAGGTAATCAGCCCCAGCATTTT
13	.	TRBJ1-2	TRBV6-1	TRBD1	CASSETGVYGYTF	TGTGCCAGCAGTGAGACAGGGGTCTATGGCTACACCTTC
13	.	TRBJ1-2	TRBV7-9	.	CASSLTSNYGYTF	TGTGCCAGCAGCTTAACGAGCAACTATGGCTACACCTTC
14	.	TRBJ2-5	TRBV5-1	.	CASSPGSFSETQYF	TGCGCCAGCAGCCCGGGGTCTTTTTCAGAGACCCAGTACTTC
16	.	TRBJ2-1	TRBV7-2	TRBD2	CASSSGAGEPYNEQFF	TGTGCCAGCAGCTCCGGCGCGGGAGAGCCCTACAATGAGCAGTTCTTC
17	.	TRBJ2-3	TRBV2	TRBD2	CARGGTSGGPSTDTQYF	TGTGCCAGGGGAGGGACTAGCGGGGGCCCTAGCACAGATACGCAGTATTTT
14	.	TRBJ1-1	TRBV5-4	TRBD1	CASSRDREGTEAFF	TGTGCCAGCAGCCGGGACAGGGAAGGGACTGAAGCTTTCTTT
12	.	TRBJ2-5	TRBV5-8	.	CASSLLRETQYF	TGTGCCAGCAGCTTGCTTCGGGAGACCCAGTACTTC
16	once	TRBJ2-1	TRBV5-1	TRBD2	CASSPGGLREGGEQFF	TGCGCCAGCAGCCCAGGCGGCTTGCGGGAGGGGGGTGAGCAGTTCTTC
14	.	TRBJ2-7	TRBV19	.	CASSIRARPYEQYF	.
16	.	TRBJ2-5	TRBV7-8	.	CASSLSRVSSSETQYF	TGTGCCAGCAGCTTAAGTCGGGTATCCAGCTCGGAGACCCAGTACTTC
13	.	TRBJ2-7	TRBV2	.	CASSAQLDTEQYF	TGTGCCAGCAGTGCCCAACTTGATACCGAGCAGTACTTC
15	.	TRBJ1-2	TRBV6-1	.	CASSRHREEGYGYTF	TGTGCCAGCAGTCGCCACAGGGAGGAGGGCTATGGCTACACCTTC
12	.	TRBJ1-1	TRBV6-5	.	CASSPQGPEAFF	TGTGCCAGCAGTCCCCAGGGCCCTGAAGCTTTCTTT
17	.	TRBJ2-7	TRBV7-9	TRBD1	CASSLDGRDRVGYEQYF	TGTGCCAGCAGCTTAGACGGAAGAGACAGGGTTGGCTACGAGCAGTACTTC
14	once	TRBJ1-1	TRBV6-1	.	CASTGTGGNSEAFF	TGTGCCAGCACGGGAACAGGTGGGAATTCTGAAGCTTTCTTT
14	once	TRBJ2-7	TRBV2	TRBD1	CASSEQGARYEQYF	TGTGCCAGCAGTGAACAGGGGGCGCGATACGAGCAGTACTTC
14	.	TRBJ2-1	TRBV7-2	.	CASSLDRAYNEQFF	TGTGCCAGCAGCTTAGACAGGGCTTACAATGAGCAGTTCTTC
13	.	TRBJ2-7	TRBV7-2	.	CASSLLRGAEQYF	TGTGCCAGCAGCCTCCTGAGGGGCGCCGAGCAGTACTTC
16	.	TRBJ1-6	TRBV5-4	.	CASRRTTPVYNSPLHF	TGTGCCAGCAGACGCACGACACCAGTCTATAATTCACCCCTCCACTTT
15	.	TRBJ1-3	TRBV7-2	TRBD1	CASSEITGVGNTIYF	TGTGCCAGCAGCGAGATTACAGGGGTAGGAAACACCATATATTTT
18	.	TRBJ2-3	TRBV29-1	.	CSVEDLFGGSFNPDTQYF	TGCAGCGTTGAAGATCTTTTTGGGGGGAGTTTTAATCCAGATACGCAGTATTTT